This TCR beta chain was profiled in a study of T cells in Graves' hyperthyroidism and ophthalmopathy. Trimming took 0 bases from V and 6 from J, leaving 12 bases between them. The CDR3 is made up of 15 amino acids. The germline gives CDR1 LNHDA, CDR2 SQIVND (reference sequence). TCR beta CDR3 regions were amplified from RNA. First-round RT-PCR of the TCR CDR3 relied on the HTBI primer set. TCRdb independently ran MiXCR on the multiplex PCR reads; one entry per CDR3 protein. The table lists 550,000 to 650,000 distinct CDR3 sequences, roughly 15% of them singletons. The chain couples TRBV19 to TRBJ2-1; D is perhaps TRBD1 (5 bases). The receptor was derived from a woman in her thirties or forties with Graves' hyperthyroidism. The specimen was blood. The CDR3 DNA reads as TGTGCCAGTAGTATAGAGAGTCATAGGGGCAATGAGCAGTTCTTC. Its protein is CASSIESHRGNEQFF.